This is a list of T cell receptor beta chains from one sample in a study of technical replicates of blood from several donors. Using immunoSEQ multiplex PCR, the repertoire was profiled, and TCRdb retains in-frame clones only, with some absent. This table has 60,000 to 90,000 clones, approximately 97% appearing once. The specimen sequenced was T cells isolated from PBMCs. These receptors were obtained from a human donor in good health. Each CDR3 is given with its conserved first and last residue. D genes are given only for firm matches. Where a row states a size, it is once, few, many or the class of an expanded clone; other rows omit it.

j_call,v_call,d_call,clone_size,cdr3_aa,cdr3_nt
TRBJ2-7,TRBV5-1,NA,NA,CASSLGGQGPYEQYF,TGCGCCAGCAGCTTGGGCGGGCAGGGGCCCTACGAGCAGTACTTC
TRBJ1-2,TRBV28,TRBD1,NA,CASSFTGGWGYTF,TGTGCCAGCAGTTTTACAGGGGGCTGGGGCTACACCTTC
TRBJ1-1,TRBV13,NA,once,CASSRTGLREAITEAFF,TGTGCCAGCAGCCGAACCGGGCTCAGGGAGGCGATCACTGAAGCTTTCTTT
TRBJ1-5,TRBV19,NA,NA,CASSSGEPYSNQPQHF,TGTGCCAGTAGTTCAGGGGAGCCTTATAGCAATCAGCCCCAGCATTTT
TRBJ2-7,TRBV6-5,NA,NA,CASRGSGEQYF,TGTGCCAGCAGGGGCAGTGGCGAGCAGTACTTC
TRBJ2-2,TRBV6-5,NA,NA,CASSTTGHNTGELFF,TGTGCCAGCAGTACAACAGGACATAACACCGGGGAGCTGTTTTTT
TRBJ1-2,TRBV19,NA,NA,CASSTSDRPGYTF,TGTGCCAGTAGCACCAGTGACAGGCCTGGCTACACCTTC
TRBJ1-3,TRBV6-1,TRBD1,NA,CASSDRDSDSGNTIYF,TGTGCCAGCAGTGATCGGGACAGCGATTCTGGAAACACCATATATTTT
TRBJ2-5,TRBV29-1,NA,NA,CSVEWQGIATQYF,TGCAGCGTTGAGTGGCAGGGGATTGCGACCCAGTACTTC
TRBJ1-4,TRBV19,TRBD1,NA,CASNQGETNEKLFF,TGTGCCAGTAACCAGGGGGAAACTAATGAAAAACTGTTTTTT
TRBJ1-1,TRBV28,NA,NA,CASRRIEPLYTEAFF,TGTGCCAGCAGGCGAATTGAGCCGTTGTACACTGAAGCTTTCTTT
TRBJ2-7,TRBV11-3,NA,NA,CASSLSRRLYEQYF,TGTGCCAGCAGCTTGTCCCGGCGGCTCTACGAGCAGTACTTC
TRBJ1-1,TRBV19,TRBD1,NA,CASSTVPGQGLNTEAFF,TGTGCCAGTAGTACCGTACCGGGACAGGGGTTGAACACTGAAGCTTTCTTT
TRBJ1-1,TRBV5-5,NA,NA,CASSLRGGDEAFF,TGTGCCAGCAGCTTGCGAGGAGGGGATGAAGCTTTCTTT
TRBJ1-5,TRBV6-1,NA,NA,CASSEMGVSQPQHF,TGTGCCAGCAGTGAAATGGGAGTCAGTCAGCCCCAGCATTTT
TRBJ2-3,TRBV6-6,NA,NA,CASSSGQLADTQYF,TGTGCCAGCAGCTCCGGACAGTTGGCAGATACGCAGTATTTT
TRBJ1-4,TRBV21-1,NA,once,CASSKGGTNEKLFF,TGTGCCAGCAGCAAAGGGGGCACTAATGAAAAACTGTTTTTT
TRBJ1-6,TRBV2,TRBD1,NA,CASSEEGARASPLHF,TGTGCCAGCAGTGAAGAGGGGGCGCGAGCATCACCCCTCCACTTT
TRBJ2-3,TRBV25-1,NA,NA,CASSLGGRTDTQYF,TGTGCCAGCAGTCTGGGGGGTCGCACAGATACGCAGTATTTT
TRBJ2-7,TRBV6-6,NA,NA,CASSYSRGTYEQYF,TGTGCCAGCAGTTACTCGCGGGGAACCTACGAGCAGTACTTC
TRBJ2-7,TRBV6-1,TRBD1,NA,CASSGKVQGVGYEQYF,TGTGCCAGCAGTGGTAAGGTACAGGGGGTGGGTTACGAGCAGTACTTC
TRBJ2-1,TRBV19,NA,NA,CASKNRETHSYNEQFF,TGTGCCAGTAAGAATAGGGAGACACACTCCTACAATGAGCAGTTCTTC
TRBJ2-7,TRBV28,TRBD1,NA,CASSPGTATYEQYF,TGTGCCAGCAGCCCCGGGACAGCAACCTACGAGCAGTACTTC
TRBJ2-3,TRBV10-3,NA,NA,CAISPGWSGGTDTQYF,TGTGCCATCAGTCCCGGCTGGTCAGGGGGCACAGATACGCAGTATTTT
TRBJ1-3,TRBV12-5,NA,NA,CASGLVLYDSGNTIYF,TGTGCTAGTGGTTTGGTACTATATGACTCTGGAAACACCATATATTTT
TRBJ1-1,TRBV5-1,NA,NA,CASSPQAMNTEAFF,TGCGCCAGCAGCCCACAGGCCATGAACACTGAAGCTTTCTTT
TRBJ1-1,TRBV9,TRBD1,NA,CASSVADRGSEAFF,TGTGCCAGCAGCGTAGCCGACAGGGGCTCTGAAGCTTTCTTT
TRBJ2-2,TRBV27,NA,NA,CASRAGPTGELFF,TGTGCCAGCAGAGCAGGGCCGACCGGGGAGCTGTTTTTT
TRBJ1-1,TRBV11-3,TRBD1,NA,CASSSRTGGTEAFF,TGTGCCAGCAGCTCTCGGACAGGGGGCACTGAAGCTTTCTTT
TRBJ1-2,TRBV5-1,TRBD1,NA,CASSLDRGGYTF,TGCGCCAGCAGCTTGGACAGGGGAGGCTACACCTTC
TRBJ1-2,TRBV27,TRBD1,NA,CASIGTGGDGRYGYTF,TGTGCCAGCATAGGGACAGGGGGCGACGGGAGGTATGGCTACACCTTC
TRBJ2-3,TRBV5-1,NA,NA,CASSWTGRADTQYF,TGCGCCAGCAGCTGGACAGGGAGGGCAGATACGCAGTATTTT
TRBJ1-1,TRBV5-1,NA,NA,CASRGPGPHNTEAFF,TGCGCCAGCAGGGGGCCAGGGCCGCACAACACTGAAGCTTTCTTT
TRBJ2-2,TRBV10-3,TRBD1,NA,CAISRTGGASAGELFF,TGTGCCATCAGTAGAACAGGGGGCGCGTCGGCCGGGGAGCTGTTTTTT
TRBJ1-5,TRBV6-6,NA,NA,CASSYSRSHSNQPQHF,TGTGCCAGCAGTTACTCGCGAAGCCATAGCAATCAGCCCCAGCATTTT
TRBJ2-5,TRBV5-1,TRBD2,NA,CASSLFTSGGETQYF,TGCGCCAGCAGCTTGTTTACTAGCGGGGGAGAGACCCAGTACTTC
TRBJ1-2,TRBV6-1,NA,NA,CASSSGDHNYGYTF,TGTGCCAGCAGTTCAGGTGACCATAATTATGGCTACACCTTC
TRBJ1-4,TRBV7-2,TRBD1,medium-sized,CASSRYRGVSEKLFF,TGTGCCAGCAGCAGATACAGGGGTGTTAGTGAAAAACTGTTTTTT
TRBJ2-2,TRBV4-1,TRBD2,NA,CASSLPGGNTGELFF,TGCGCCAGCAGCCTACCGGGGGGGAACACCGGGGAGCTGTTTTTT
TRBJ1-4,TRBV5-1,NA,NA,CASSLIPTREEKLFF,TGCGCCAGCAGCTTGATCCCTACTCGGGAAGAAAAACTGTTTTTT
TRBJ2-7,TRBV2,NA,NA,CASSEARTYEQYF,TGTGCCAGCAGTGAAGCTAGAACCTACGAGCAGTACTTC
TRBJ2-1,TRBV10-1,TRBD2,NA,CASSVAGVMSYNEQFF,TGCGCCAGCAGTGTAGCGGGAGTAATGTCCTACAATGAGCAGTTCTTC
TRBJ1-5,TRBV23-1,TRBD1,NA,CASSQSRAGQGLNQPQHF,TGCGCCAGCAGTCAATCGAGAGCGGGACAGGGGCTAAATCAGCCCCAGCATTTT
TRBJ2-3,TRBV10-2,TRBD1,NA,CASSDRGKRGTDTQYF,TGCGCCAGCAGTGACAGGGGGAAAAGGGGCACAGATACGCAGTATTTT
TRBJ1-2,TRBV15,NA,NA,CATSRAPAGFLDGYTF,TGTGCCACCAGCAGAGCCCCGGCAGGGTTTCTCGATGGCTACACCTTC
TRBJ1-5,TRBV19,NA,NA,CASSIYGGRNQPQHF,TGTGCCAGTAGTATATATGGTGGGCGCAATCAGCCCCAGCATTTT
TRBJ1-4,TRBV29-1,TRBD1,NA,CSDLEWTGEKLFF,TGCAGCGACCTGGAGTGGACAGGTGAAAAACTGTTTTTT
TRBJ2-1,TRBV20-1,TRBD2,NA,CSARPGGEQFF,TGCAGTGCTAGGCCGGGGGGTGAGCAGTTCTTC